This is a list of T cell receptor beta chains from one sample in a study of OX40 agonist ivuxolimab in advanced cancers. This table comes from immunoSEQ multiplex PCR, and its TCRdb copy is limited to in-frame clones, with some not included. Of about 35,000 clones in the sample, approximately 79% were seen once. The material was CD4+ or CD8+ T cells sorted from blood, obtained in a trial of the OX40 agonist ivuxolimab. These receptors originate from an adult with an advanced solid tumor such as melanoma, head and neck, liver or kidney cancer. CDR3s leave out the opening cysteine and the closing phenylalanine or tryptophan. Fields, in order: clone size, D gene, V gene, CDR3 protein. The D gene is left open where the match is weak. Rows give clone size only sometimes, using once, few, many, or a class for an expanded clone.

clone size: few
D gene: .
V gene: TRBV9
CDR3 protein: ASSVATGGPSTDTQY

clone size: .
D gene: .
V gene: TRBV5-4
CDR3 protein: ASSSRPGGQPQH

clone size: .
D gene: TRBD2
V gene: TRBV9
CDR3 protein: ASSQVTGGEQY

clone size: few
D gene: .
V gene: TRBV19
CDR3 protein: ASSIGGIGNQPQH

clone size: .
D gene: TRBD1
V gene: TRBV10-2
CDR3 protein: ASSKTGTNSGANVLT

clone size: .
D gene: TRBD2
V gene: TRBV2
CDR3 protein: ASRKGLAGEETQY

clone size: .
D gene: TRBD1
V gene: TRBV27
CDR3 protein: ASSSRGLVNTEAF

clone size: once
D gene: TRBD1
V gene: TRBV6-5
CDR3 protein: ASKPLQGAGGYT

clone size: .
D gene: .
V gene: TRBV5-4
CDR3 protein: ASSFGGGLGEQY

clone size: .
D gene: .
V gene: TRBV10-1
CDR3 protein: ASMGTFTDTQY

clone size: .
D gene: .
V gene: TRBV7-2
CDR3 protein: ASSPGGAGRYNEQF

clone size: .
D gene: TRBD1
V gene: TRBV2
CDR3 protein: ASRGDRGETQY

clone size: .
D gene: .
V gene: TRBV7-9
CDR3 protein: ASSLQPGSSNEKLF

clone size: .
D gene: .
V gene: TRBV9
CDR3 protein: ASFQECTQY